A single T cell receptor beta chain is shown here with its context. What it binds is not known. Disease in donors with ophthalmopathy had moderate-to-severe activity, CAS ≥3, NOSPECS ≥4 and under 3 months' duration. Orbital computed tomography and thyroid ultrasound, along with TRAb, serum thyroxine and clinical symptoms, underpinned diagnosis. The data stem from a study of Graves' ophthalmopathy and Graves' hyperthyroidism. TCR beta CDR3 amplification used RNA transcripts. The library came from an HTBI-primed first-round RT-PCR and a second-round multiplex PCR. TCRdb analysed the multiplex PCR reads with MiXCR anew, one entry per CDR3 protein. Of about 660,000 distinct CDR3 sequences listed, under 50% are singletons. V was clipped by 8 bases and J by 2 bases; unmatched bases: 4. Looked up from germline, CDR1 is MGHDK and CDR2 is SYGVNS. The CDR3 is 16 amino acids. Whole-study findings and limits: A 13-signature model separated ophthalmopathy from stable hyperthyroidism, reaching roughly 85% sensitivity and under 82% specificity cross-validated. Sensitivity of 55% to 71% and specificity of approximately 72% were achieved by the model that predicted ophthalmopathy progression.

The receptor was derived from an adult man with Graves' ophthalmopathy. Sample: peripheral blood. The chain joins TRBV25-1 to TRBJ2-6; 12 bases line up with TRBD2. CDR3 sequence: CASPASGGAGANVLTF. CDR3 DNA: TGTGCCAGCCCCGCTAGCGGGGGGGCTGGGGCCAACGTCCTGACTTTC.